This T cell receptor (beta chain) is drawn from a study of vaccination and CD4 T cells after COVID-19 (dated by TCRdb to between 2021 and 2022). In terms of the full investigation: Six males and four females were included in the convalescent cohort, with two Hispanic individuals, seven Caucasians, two Asians and one multiracial person represented. Participants got two doses of the Pfizer-BioNTech BNT162b2 vaccine (n=8) or two doses of the Moderna mRNA-1273 vaccine (n=2). Post-COVID blood samples from convalescent patients were collected a median of roughly 100 days after diagnosis, with a range of roughly 35 to 180 days. Post-vaccine blood samples were obtained a median of about 72 days after the second vaccine dose, with a range of about 14 to 241 days. For stimulating the cultures, overlapping spike peptide pools were used, derived from SARS-CoV-2 as well as from the common cold coronaviruses HCoV-NL63, HCoV-OC43 and HCoV-229E. In control cultures, a CEFX viral epitope pool was used as positive control, an HIV-1 Nef peptide pool was used as negative control, or no peptide was added. The spike-specific CD4+ TCR repertoire was compared before and after mRNA vaccination in under 11 COVID-19 convalescent patients and several infection-naive healthy vaccine recipients. Memory CD4+ T cell crossreactivity between SARS-CoV-2 and common cold coronavirus spike proteins was assessed at the TCR clonotype level in an earlier paper using these donors.

Library construction relied on PCR. DNA from cultured CD4+ T cells underwent TCR sequencing with the Oncomine TCR Beta short-read assay at the Johns Hopkins FTIC core. The QIAamp micro DNA kit was used to extract genomic DNA from the cultured CD4+ T cells. Oncomine TCR Beta libraries made from cultured CD4+ T cells were pooled using unique dual indexes and sequenced on an Illumina iSeq 100. The original pipeline was this. Non-productive sequences were filtered out, and CDR3s that did not start with C, did not end with F or W, or were shorter than 7 amino acids were discarded. The MANAFEST web application identified antigen-specific clonotypes by comparing peptide-stimulated wells against reference wells and other culture wells. An FDR below 0.05, an odds ratio above 5, and a productive frequency above 0.1% in at least two of three replicate wells were required for clones to be considered positive. A clonotype was classed as cross-reactive if the clonotype showed significant expansion both in SARS-CoV-2 spike wells and in at least one common cold coronavirus spike condition. CDR3 homology was assessed with Levenshtein distances (stringdist) and unrooted phylogenetic trees (ape) in R version 3.6.1. TCRdb reprocessed the public reads (quality trimming at Q25 with fastp, clone calling with MiXCR) and kept in-frame beta chains. Rows merge per CDR3 protein into single entries with the most common DNA and genes. TCRdb, rather than the study authors, made the V and J calls. Present in this sample are 7,000 or so distinct CDR3 sequences, roughly 44% of which were seen just once. The ten largest clones represent about 25% of the sample.

Germline trimming amounts to 8 bases on V and 0 bases on J, with 3 as the count of junction bases outside the gene matches. The CDR3 runs 13 residues from the cysteine to the phenylalanine. Only the CDR3 portion is preserved as DNA: 39 bases, with reading frame beginning at the first base. CDR1 and CDR2 are drawn from the germline V gene (reference sequence): MNHEY, SMNVEV. The study at large found these results: The median number of SARS-CoV-2-reactive clonotypes rose from 21 after infection to 38 after vaccination, but the change was not significant. Only a relatively small number of convalescent patients were included in the study, and early timepoints following natural infection were not analyzed. Among the post-vaccine SARS-CoV-2-reactive clones in convalescent patients, a median approximately 86% showed up only after vaccination, which suggests vaccine-specific priming. Of the vaccine-specific clones found in convalescent patients, nearly all (304 of 307) were mono-reactive for SARS-CoV-2 spike instead of being cross-reactive with common cold coronaviruses.

The sample's treatment or condition label is to be understood as: approximately 9-day PBMC culture with coronavirus spike peptide pools or control peptides (ViraFEST assay). CD4+ T cells from unexposed donors were collected before the COVID-19 pandemic (2011-2018). The ViraFEST assay was used in the study, in which antigen-specific T cells were expanded with peptide pools and expanded clonotypes were subsequently identified by TCR sequencing. Each well held about 2 million PBMCs cultured in IMDM containing approximately 5% human AB serum and approximately 9.8 IU/ml IL-2, with roughly 10 ug/ml peptide pools added. Half of the culture medium was replaced with fresh IL-2-containing medium on days 3 and 7. After 10 days of culture, CD4+ T cells were isolated by negative selection using the EasySep CD4+ T cell isolation kit. As cell number allowed, CD4+ T cells from unexposed donors were tested for reactivity to SARS-CoV-2 S and N and to four common cold coronavirus spike pools. Ficoll-Paque Plus gradient centrifugation was used to isolate PBMCs from whole blood, and the isolated PBMCs were then either used fresh or cryopreserved at -140C. Triplicate wells were generally used for each culture condition. The leukapheresis product for the unexposed donors was obtained through commercial purchase.

This clonotype turned up a few times. Its antigen is still unknown. Base qualities were left out, and no much larger clone turns up one base away. The rearranged segments are TRBV27 and TRBJ1-1; TRBD1 lines up with 7 middle nucleotides. This sequence originates from a human donor in good health. The sequencing input was CD4+ T cells from blood, cultured in vitro. The CDR3 loop reads CASRGQLNTEAFF. The DNA sequence is as follows: TGTGCCAGCCGGGGACAGTTGAACACTGAAGCTTTCTTT.